This TCR beta chain comes out of a study of T cells in tuberculosis. J lost 0 bases, V lost 3 bases, and 6 bases had no gene match. The CDR3 contains 16 residues. The germline V gene has CDR1 MDHEN and CDR2 SYDVKM. Method: immunoSEQ multiplex PCR; TCRdb's copy keeps in-frame clones and lacks some. The sample holds some 31,000 clones, more than 85% seen once. Whole-study results and caveats: Active tuberculosis patients had shorter CDR3-alpha; the beta difference was nonsignificant. Active tuberculosis alpha repertoires lay closer to GMM-specific TCRs than controls'.

Turning to this clone: Its antigen remains unknown.

Tuberculin skin test and IGRA determined adolescents' latent tuberculosis status at entry. This rearrangement joins TRBV28 to TRBJ1-2; 8 nucleotides line up with TRBD1. This receptor was taken from a donor between 5 and 29 years old with latent tuberculosis or without tuberculosis infection. The sample comprised PBMCs. Here the CDR3 DNA reads TGTGCCAGCAGTTTTCCACCGGGACAGGCTAACTATGGCTACACCTTC. Protein: CASSFPPGQANYGYTF.